The TCR beta chain under discussion was sequenced for a study of T cells in Graves' hyperthyroidism and ophthalmopathy. Study-wide points: Ophthalmopathy was identified by the model a median around 5.9 months ahead of onset. Ophthalmopathy stood apart from stable hyperthyroidism in a 13 V-J model. Blood also contained most expanded thyroid clonotypes above 0.001.

What was amplified from RNA transcripts were TCR beta CDR3 regions. A set of HTBI primers served as the primers for a first-round RT-PCR of the TCR CDR3. Using its own MiXCR run on the multiplex PCR reads, TCRdb lists one record per CDR3 protein. This table has approximately 690,000 distinct CDR3 sequences, more than 12% appearing once. This clonotype showed up many times. The antigen remains unidentified. The CDR3 is made up of 15 amino acids. Germline CDR1 reads LGHDT; CDR2 reads YNNKEL (reference sequence). V was cut by 4 bases and J by 4 bases, with 14 bases left in between. V is TRBV3-1 and J is TRBJ2-1, with D tentatively TRBD1 (5 bases). The specimen was blood. The receptor was derived from a woman between 45 and 65 years old with Graves' ophthalmopathy. The CDR3 is CASSPRQKTYNEQFF. The CDR3 region has the DNA TGTGCCAGCAGCCCCAGACAGAAAACGTACAATGAGCAGTTCTTC.